These T cell receptor beta chains were read from a single sample in a study of CD8 T cells in Susac syndrome. TCRdb recomputed calls from the immunoSEQ multiplex PCR reads with MiXCR, one row per CDR3 protein. The data show about 440,000 distinct CDR3 sequences, with around 85% seen just once and about 0.12% held by the top ten. Material for sequencing was CD8+ T cells from PBMCs. These receptors all come from a human donor with multiple sclerosis. The CDR3 runs from the conserved cysteine through the conserved F or W. Each record gives: D gene, V gene, clone size, J gene, CDR3 protein, CDR3 DNA. A D gene is named only where the DNA matches it firmly. Rows give clone size only sometimes, using once, few, many, or a class for an expanded clone.

NA	TRBV24-1	NA	TRBJ2-2	CATPPRNTGELFF	TGTGCCACCCCACCACGAAACACCGGGGAGCTGTTTTTT
TRBD1	TRBV27	NA	TRBJ1-1	CASKVSGQGNTEAFF	TGTGCCAGCAAGGTCTCGGGACAGGGAAACACTGAAGCTTTCTTT
TRBD1	TRBV27	few	TRBJ2-7	CASSLSGQGSPYEQYF	TGTGCCAGCAGTTTATCGGGACAGGGTAGCCCCTACGAGCAGTACTTC
NA	TRBV27	NA	TRBJ2-2	CASIPLNTGELFF	TGTGCCAGCATTCCACTCAACACCGGGGAGCTGTTTTTT
NA	TRBV9	NA	TRBJ1-1	CASSPASGSADTEAFF	TGTGCCAGCAGCCCCGCTTCTGGATCTGCTGACACTGAAGCTTTCTTT
NA	TRBV19	NA	TRBJ2-2	CASSVDGNTGELFF	TGTGCCAGTAGTGTGGACGGAAACACCGGGGAGCTGTTTTTT
NA	TRBV29-1	NA	TRBJ2-2	CGVTGLLNTGELFF	TGCGGCGTTACCGGACTACTCAACACCGGGGAGCTGTTTTTT
NA	TRBV12-3/TRBV12-4	NA	TRBJ2-1	CASSFGSPEQFF	TGTGCCAGCAGTTTTGGTTCCCCTGAGCAGTTCTTC
TRBD1	TRBV5-1	NA	TRBJ1-2	CASSPWTGFYGYTF	TGCGCCAGCAGCCCCTGGACAGGGTTCTATGGCTACACCTTC
NA	TRBV11-2	NA	TRBJ1-2	CASSHGMTFSWQFYGYTF	TGTGCCAGCAGCCACGGAATGACCTTCTCGTGGCAGTTTTATGGCTACACCTTC
NA	TRBV11-2	few	TRBJ2-1	CASSLGGDDNEQFF	TGTGCCAGCAGTCTCGGAGGAGATGACAATGAGCAGTTCTTC
NA	TRBV3-1	NA	TRBJ2-5	CASSQVVGRERFETQYF	TGTGCCAGCAGCCAAGTCGTCGGCAGGGAAAGATTTGAGACCCAGTACTTC
NA	TRBV28	NA	TRBJ1-2	CASSLQNENYGYTF	TGTGCCAGCAGTTTACAGAACGAAAACTATGGCTACACCTTC
NA	TRBV7-6	once	TRBJ1-4	CASSLALVGSGEKLFF	TGTGCCAGCAGCTTAGCGCTGGTGGGTAGCGGTGAAAAACTGTTTTTT
TRBD1	TRBV7-2	NA	TRBJ1-1	CASSLAGTGGNTEAFF	TGTGCCAGCAGCTTAGCGGGGACAGGGGGCAACACTGAAGCTTTCTTT
NA	TRBV14	NA	TRBJ2-2	CASSHGGNTGELFF	TGTGCCAGCAGCCATGGGGGTAACACCGGGGAGCTGTTTTTT
NA	TRBV7-2	NA	TRBJ2-7	CASSPLSVAHEQYF	TGTGCCAGCAGCCCCCTCTCGGTGGCCCACGAGCAGTACTTC
NA	TRBV27	NA	TRBJ2-1	CASSYLAAVGSYNEQFF	TGTGCCAGCAGTTATCTTGCTGCTGTGGGTTCCTACAATGAGCAGTTCTTC
TRBD1	TRBV6-2/TRBV6-3	NA	TRBJ1-5	CASRFDRGLNNQPQHF	TGTGCCAGCAGGTTCGACAGGGGGCTGAACAATCAGCCCCAGCATTTT
TRBD2	TRBV10-3	NA	TRBJ2-7	CAISAAGGASFQQYF	TGTGCCATCAGTGCGGCGGGAGGCGCCTCTTTCCAGCAGTACTTC
TRBD2	TRBV12-3/TRBV12-4	NA	TRBJ2-5	CASSFTIIRTSSWETQYF	TGTGCCAGCAGTTTCACAATTATTCGGACTAGCTCATGGGAGACCCAGTACTTC
NA	TRBV10-3	NA	TRBJ1-1	CAIGRTGLGNTEAFF	TGTGCCATCGGAAGGACGGGATTAGGGAACACTGAAGCTTTCTTT
NA	TRBV12-3/TRBV12-4	NA	TRBJ2-3	CASSDSVSTDTQYF	TGTGCCAGCAGTGACTCCGTTAGCACAGATACGCAGTATTTT
NA	TRBV7-9	NA	TRBJ1-2	CASSPTLGEGKYGYTF	TGTGCCAGCAGCCCTACCCTGGGGGAGGGAAAGTATGGCTACACCTTC
NA	TRBV2	NA	TRBJ1-4	CASSARVNEKLFF	TGTGCCAGCAGTGCCAGAGTGAATGAAAAACTGTTTTTT
NA	TRBV6-5	once	TRBJ1-2	CASSYFAEDFYGYTF	TGTGCCAGCAGTTACTTTGCAGAGGATTTCTATGGCTACACCTTC
NA	TRBV27	NA	TRBJ2-7	CASSLYSGEGYEQYF	TGTGCCAGCAGTTTATATTCAGGGGAGGGCTACGAGCAGTACTTC
NA	TRBV5-1	NA	TRBJ2-7	CASSGDQTHEQYF	TGCGCCAGCAGCGGGGACCAAACCCACGAGCAGTACTTC
TRBD2	TRBV7-9	NA	TRBJ2-3	CASSLEGGLAGTTDTQYF	TGTGCCAGCAGCTTAGAGGGAGGACTAGCGGGGACCACAGATACGCAGTATTTT
NA	TRBV27	NA	TRBJ2-7	CASSLTWPSSYEQYF	TGTGCCAGCAGTCTCACGTGGCCAAGCTCCTACGAGCAGTACTTC
NA	TRBV10-3	few	TRBJ2-7	CAISEEGEQYF	TGTGCCATCAGTGAGGAAGGAGAGCAGTACTTC
TRBD1	TRBV6-5	NA	TRBJ2-7	CASSYEDRGYEQYF	TGTGCCAGCAGTTACGAGGACAGGGGCTACGAGCAGTACTTC
TRBD2	TRBV3-1	NA	TRBJ2-7	CASSQEGDYSYEQYF	TGTGCCAGCAGCCAAGAGGGGGACTATTCCTACGAGCAGTACTTC
NA	TRBV4-1	NA	TRBJ2-7	CASSQGQESPYEQYF	TGCGCCAGCAGCCAAGGGCAGGAGTCCCCATACGAGCAGTACTTC
NA	TRBV10-3	NA	TRBJ1-1	CAIRDSGEDTEAFF	TGTGCCATCAGGGACAGCGGGGAGGACACTGAAGCTTTCTTT
NA	TRBV4-1	NA	TRBJ2-7	CASSQDSSRGVLYEQYF	TGCGCCAGCAGCCAAGATAGTAGCAGGGGAGTCCTCTACGAGCAGTACTTC
NA	TRBV12-3/TRBV12-4	NA	TRBJ2-7	CASSDSRDEQYF	TGTGCCAGCTCCGACAGTCGCGACGAGCAGTACTTC
TRBD1	TRBV27	NA	TRBJ2-7	CASSFSGTGMDEQYF	TGTGCCAGCAGTTTCTCCGGGACAGGGATGGACGAGCAGTACTTC
NA	TRBV27	few	TRBJ2-7	CASSLSGFAYEQYF	TGTGCCAGCAGTTTGAGTGGTTTCGCCTACGAGCAGTACTTC
TRBD2	TRBV25-1	NA	TRBJ2-7	CASSSLAGVYYEQYF	TGTGCCAGCAGTTCACTAGCGGGAGTATACTACGAGCAGTACTTC
TRBD1	TRBV3-1	NA	TRBJ1-2	CASALTGMDYGYTF	TGTGCCAGCGCCCTGACAGGGATGGACTATGGCTACACCTTC
NA	TRBV30	NA	TRBJ1-4	CAWMGATNEKLFF	TGTGCCTGGATGGGGGCAACTAATGAAAAACTGTTTTTT
NA	TRBV27	NA	TRBJ1-1	CASSWGTANLMNTEAFF	TGTGCCAGCAGTTGGGGTACCGCGAACTTGATGAACACTGAAGCTTTCTTT
NA	TRBV9	NA	TRBJ1-2	CASNEVGDTSNYGYTF	TGTGCCAGCAACGAGGTTGGGGACACCTCTAACTATGGCTACACCTTC
NA	TRBV30	NA	TRBJ2-7	CAWSYGRAYEQYF	TGTGCCTGGAGTTACGGCAGGGCTTACGAGCAGTACTTC
NA	TRBV13	once	TRBJ2-1	CASSPYKDEQFF	TGTGCCAGCAGCCCTTACAAGGATGAGCAGTTCTTC